Included here is one T cell receptor (beta chain) sequence, with context. What it binds is not known. This sample is drawn from a study of shared clonotypes between healthy human individuals. General study results and limits: Represented diversity (both genetic and exposure-history) was limited by the small number of donors.

Loaded into unsorted PBMC replicate PCRs was about 310 ng DNA, about 30,000 T cell genomes. Unsorted PBMC DNA underwent sequencing on ten immunoSEQ deep assay plates. In the original workflow: Filtering differed since immunoSEQ provided only junctions, with no quality scores. Clones were sequenced by immunoSEQ multiplex PCR, and TCRdb holds only the in-frame ones, with some missing. That table is the source of V, J and clone size, and D and trimming were worked out from the DNA. The repertoire consists of roughly 500,000 clones, with around 73% occurring once and the leading ten covering about 12%. The J segment lost 6 bases and the V segment lost 8 bases, leaving 8 bases of the junction unmatched. The CDR3 has 15 residues. Germline CDR1 reads SEHNR; CDR2 reads FQNEAQ (reference sequence).

The specimen sequenced was PBMCs. This TCR was recovered from a woman in her 40s in good health. Some clones in this sample may be carry-over from other donors' samples. V usage is TRBV7-9 and J usage is TRBJ2-2; the match to TRBD2 covers 11 bases. The CDR3 protein is CASPLVAGGPGELFF. As DNA, the CDR3 is TGTGCCAGCCCCCTCGTAGCGGGAGGGCCCGGGGAGCTGTTTTTT.